This paragraph reports one T cell receptor (beta chain). Participants had their cohort set by participant-reported clinical history. The data stem from a study of blood T cell repertoires in COVID-19. This CDR3 has 13 residues. Per germline, CDR1 SGHRS and CDR2 YFSETQ. Trimming removed 4 bases from V and 5 bases from J, with 12 bases in between. The repertoire was sequenced with immunoSEQ multiplex PCR; TCRdb's copy has only in-frame clones and lacks some. This table holds approximately 250,000 clones, approximately 88% found once. This TCR was sampled from a middle-aged woman with acute COVID-19. Sequenced sample: PBMCs or T cells enriched from blood (not recorded which). The chain combines TRBV5-1 with TRBJ1-2; D is unresolved. This CDR3 reads CASSMDSRYGYTF. The CDR3 DNA is TGCGCCAGCAGCATGGATAGTCGGTATGGCTACACCTTC.